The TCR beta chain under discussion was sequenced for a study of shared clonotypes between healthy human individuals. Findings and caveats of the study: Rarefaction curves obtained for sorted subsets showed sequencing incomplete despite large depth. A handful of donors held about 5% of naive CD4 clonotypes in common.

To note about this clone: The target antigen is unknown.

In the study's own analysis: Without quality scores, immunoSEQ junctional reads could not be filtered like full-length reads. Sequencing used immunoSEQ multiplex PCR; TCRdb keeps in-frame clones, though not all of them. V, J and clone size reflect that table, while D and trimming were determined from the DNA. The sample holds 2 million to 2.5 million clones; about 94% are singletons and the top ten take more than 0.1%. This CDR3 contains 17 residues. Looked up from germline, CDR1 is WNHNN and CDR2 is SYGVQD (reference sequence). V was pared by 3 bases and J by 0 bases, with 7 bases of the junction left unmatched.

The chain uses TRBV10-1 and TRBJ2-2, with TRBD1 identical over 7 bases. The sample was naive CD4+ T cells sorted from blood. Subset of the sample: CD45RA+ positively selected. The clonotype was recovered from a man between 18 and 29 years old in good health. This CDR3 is CASSDSGQPSNTGELFF. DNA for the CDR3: TGCGCCAGCAGTGACTCGGGACAGCCATCGAACACCGGGGAGCTGTTTTTT.